Detailed here is one TCR beta chain. Its cognate antigen is unknown. The V and J ends lost 2 bases and 0 bases respectively, with 36 bases between them. The CDR3 is 24 amino acids. The germline V gene has CDR1 LNHDA and CDR2 SQIVND (reference sequence). This record belongs to a study of cytomegalovirus exposure and HLA in healthy donors. Notes on the study in general: More clonal expansion characterized HLA-associated TCR beta chains than equally common others in a later analysis. Earlier results showed most TCR beta V segments being productive about 87% or about 30% of the time. Presence/absence analyses took donor sequencing depth as roughly uniform.

Both 60 Vbeta primers and 13 Jbeta primers went into the PCR. The repertoire was sequenced with immunoSEQ multiplex PCR; TCRdb's copy has only in-frame clones and lacks some. The repertoire holds about 140,000 clones, with 73% as singletons. The sample taken for sequencing was PBMCs. The chain combines TRBV19 with TRBJ2-3, with TRBD2 as a possible D gene (6 bases). This receptor was obtained from a woman in her thirties or forties in good health and CMV-seronegative. CDR3 in amino acids: CASSIWDRFQPRLGDISSTDTQYF. DNA of the CDR3: TGTGCCAGTAGTATATGGGATAGATTTCAACCGAGACTAGGCGATATCTCTAGCACAGATACGCAGTATTTT. Variable domain in full (rest from reference TRBV19 and TRBJ2-3): DGGITQSPKYLFRKEGQNVTLSCEQNLNHDAMYWYRQDPGQGLRLIYYSQIVNDFQKGDIAEGYSVSREKKESFPLTVTSAQKNPTAFYLCASSIWDRFQPRLGDISSTDTQYFGPGTRLTVL.